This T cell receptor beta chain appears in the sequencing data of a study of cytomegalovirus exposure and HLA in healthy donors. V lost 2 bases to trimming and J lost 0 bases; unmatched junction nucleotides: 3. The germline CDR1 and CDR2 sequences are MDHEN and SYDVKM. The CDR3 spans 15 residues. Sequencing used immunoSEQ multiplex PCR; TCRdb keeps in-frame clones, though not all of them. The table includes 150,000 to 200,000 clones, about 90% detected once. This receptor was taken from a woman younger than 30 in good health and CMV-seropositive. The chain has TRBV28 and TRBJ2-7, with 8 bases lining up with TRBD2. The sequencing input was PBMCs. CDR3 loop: CASSLLSGSSYEQYF. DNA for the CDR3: TGTGCCAGCAGTTTACTCAGCGGGAGCTCCTACGAGCAGTACTTC.